These 14 T cell receptor beta chains were sequenced from one sample in a study of blood T cell repertoires in COVID-19. Sequencing was performed with immunoSEQ multiplex PCR; in TCRdb, only in-frame clones are kept and a portion is missing. The sample carries roughly 68,000 clones, about 87% recorded once. Sequencing was done on a sample of peripheral blood. Source of these receptors: a woman aged 80 or over with active COVID-19.

The rearrangement links TRBV7-2 to TRBJ2-1; TRBD1 might be the D (5 bases). This CDR3 region has 16 residues. Germline-derived CDR1 and CDR2 are SGHTA and FQGNSA. Trimming pared 3 bases from V and 0 bases from J, leaving 12 bases between. CDR3 region: CASSLYWGDSYNEQFF. The CDR3 DNA follows: TGTGCCAGCAGCTTGTATTGGGGCGACTCCTACAATGAGCAGTTCTTC.

This chain joins TRBV6-2 or TRBV6-3 and TRBJ2-5, with D hard to call. CDR3 length equals 13 residues. V was trimmed by 4 bases and J by 5 bases, leaving 11 bases between them. CDR1 and CDR2 (germline): MNHEY, SVGEGT. The CDR3 bases are TGTGCCAGCAGTTCGACAAATGGGGAGACCCAGTACTTC. It codes for CASSSTNGETQYF.

The chain combines TRBV9 with TRBJ2-6; D call uncertain. This CDR3 has 13 amino acids. From germline, CDR1 is SGDLS and CDR2 YYNGEE. Trimming took 7 bases from V and 0 from J, leaving 5 bases between them. CDR3 DNA sequence: TGTGCCAGCTTTAACTCTGGGGCCAACGTCCTGACTTTC. Protein product: CASFNSGANVLTF.

V and J are TRBV19 and TRBJ1-2, with TRBD1 identical over 12 bases. There are 15 residues in the CDR3. Germline trimming cut 6 bases from V and 4 bases from J; bases unmatched to any gene: 6. Germline V gene sequence: CDR1 LNHDA, CDR2 SQIVND (reference sequence). The DNA of the CDR3 is TGTGCCAGTAGCCCGGGGACAGGGGGCTTCTATGGCTACACCTTC. This translates into CASSPGTGGFYGYTF.

V gene TRBV9 combines with J gene TRBJ2-7, with a tentative D call TRBD2 (7 bases). V shed 0 bases and J shed 3 bases, with 13 bases lying between them. CDR3 length: 15 residues. From germline, CDR1 is SGDLS and CDR2 YYNGEE. CDR3 DNA: TGTGCCAGCAGCGTAGCCTGGGGGGGGCACTACGAGCAGTACTTC. It codes for CASSVAWGGHYEQYF.

This clone has a handful of counts. The chain employs TRBV6-4 and TRBJ1-2; D is perhaps TRBD1 (5 bases). Germline V CDR1 and CDR2: MRHNA, SNTAGT. V shed 5 bases and J shed 4 bases, with 14 bases lying between them. This CDR3 contains 14 residues. The CDR3 spells CASSPVQGGYGYTF. The DNA for the CDR3 is TGTGCCAGCAGTCCGGTGCAGGGCGGCTATGGCTACACCTTC.

The rearrangement links TRBV2 to TRBJ2-2; D unresolved. This CDR3 region has 14 residues. The germline gives CDR1 SNHLY, CDR2 FYNNEI. The V end lost 5 bases, the J end lost 2 bases, and 9 bases lay between the germline ends. CDR3 residues: CASSSLSNTGELFF. The CDR3 coding sequence is TGTGCCAGCAGTAGCTTGTCCAACACCGGGGAGCTGTTTTTT.

The chain couples TRBV5-1 to TRBJ2-7; TRBD2 matches at 8 bases. This CDR3 has 15 amino acids. Germline V gene data show CDR1 as SGHRS and CDR2 as YFSETQ. V lost 4 bases, J lost 4 bases, and 10 bases stayed unmatched. CDR3 in amino acids: CASSLEAGEHYEQYF. The CDR3 DNA is TGCGCCAGCAGCCTGGAAGCGGGAGAGCATTACGAGCAGTACTTC.

This clone was picked up many times. V gene TRBV3-1 (or the pseudogene TRBV3-2) combines with J gene TRBJ2-7, with 7 bases that match TRBD1. The CDR3 consists of 14 residues. V gave up 4 bases and J gave up 2 bases; unmatched junction bases: 5. Germline values: CDR1 LGHDT, CDR2 YNNKEL (reference sequence). The CDR3 spells CASSPTGFAYEQYF. CDR3 coding DNA: TGTGCCAGCAGCCCGACAGGGTTCGCCTACGAGCAGTACTTC.

The V gene is TRBV19, the J gene TRBJ1-1, with 10 bases identical to TRBD1. Germline V gives CDR1 LNHDA, CDR2 SQIVND (reference sequence). This CDR3 has 16 residues. Losses at the gene ends were 6 bases for V and 6 bases for J; bases not matched to a gene: 13. The CDR3 region is CASSMGQGSWVAEAFF. CDR3 coding DNA: TGTGCCAGTAGCATGGGACAGGGGTCATGGGTGGCTGAAGCTTTCTTT.

This sequence joins TRBV6-5 and TRBJ2-1, with D possibly matching TRBD2 (5 bases). The CDR3 runs 15 residues. Trimming took 6 bases from V and 3 from J, leaving 15 bases between them. Germline V gene sequence: CDR1 MNHEY, CDR2 SVGAGI. CDR3 sequence: CASSLSRGNYNEQFF. The CDR3 DNA reads as TGTGCCAGCAGCTTATCCCGGGGAAACTACAATGAGCAGTTCTTC.

A few counts support this clone. V and J are TRBV6-5 and TRBJ1-5; TRBD1 aligns across 11 bases. V shed 4 bases and J 6 bases; nucleotides not matched to a gene: 5. Germline values: CDR1 MNHEY, CDR2 SVGAGI. This CDR3 has 15 amino acids. In nucleotides, the CDR3 is TGTGCCAGCAGTTCAAGGACAGGGGGCCTTCAGCCCCAGCATTTT. Its translation is CASSSRTGGLQPQHF.

This chain joins TRBV6-1 and TRBJ2-3; D might be TRBD1 (6 bases). CDR3 length: 16 amino acids. Trimming removed 4 bases from V and 4 bases from J, with 18 bases in between. Germline V lookup: CDR1 MNHNS, CDR2 SASEGT. The CDR3 region is CASSGWGTSSADTQYF. The DNA for the CDR3 is TGTGCCAGCAGTGGATGGGGGACATCCAGCGCAGATACGCAGTATTTT.

The chain joins TRBV9 to TRBJ1-3; the D is unclear. The V gene lost 3 bases and the J gene lost 1 base, with 5 bases spanning the gap. The CDR3 contains 13 residues. Germline V lookup: CDR1 SGDLS, CDR2 YYNGEE. The CDR3 nucleotides read TGTGCCAGCAGCGCCCTTTCTGGAAACACCATATATTTT. Translating gives CASSALSGNTIYF.